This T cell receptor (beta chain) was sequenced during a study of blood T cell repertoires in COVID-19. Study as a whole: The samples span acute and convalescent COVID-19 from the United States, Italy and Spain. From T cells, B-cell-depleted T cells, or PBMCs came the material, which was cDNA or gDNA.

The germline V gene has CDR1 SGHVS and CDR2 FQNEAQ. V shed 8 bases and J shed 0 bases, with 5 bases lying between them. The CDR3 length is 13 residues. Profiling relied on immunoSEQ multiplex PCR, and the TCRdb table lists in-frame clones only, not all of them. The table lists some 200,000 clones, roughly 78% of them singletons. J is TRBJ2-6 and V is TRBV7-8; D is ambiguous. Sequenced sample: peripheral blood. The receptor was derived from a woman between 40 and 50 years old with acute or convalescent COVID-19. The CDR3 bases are TGTGCCAGCGTACTCTCTGGGGCCAACGTCCTGACTTTC. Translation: CASVLSGANVLTF.